Below are 14 T cell receptor beta chains sequenced from a single sample in a study of regulatory T cells in long-lasting Graves disease (dated by TCRdb to about 2021). Sample time point, as interpreted from the label and publication: newly diagnosed GD, antithyroid drugs for less than 3 months. RNA was extracted from PBMCs in TRIzol for both TCR sequencing and RNA sequencing. The library was made by multiplex PCR. The listed sequencing device is Illumina HiSeq 4000. iRepertoire HTBI primers and Arm-PCR amplification of CDR3 regions were used to construct TCR beta libraries. TCRdb handled the public reads itself, with Q25 trimming in fastp and clone calling in MiXCR, and kept productive beta chains. Each record represents a unique CDR3 protein, reported with the most common genes and DNA among its rows. The sample table contains 250,000 to 400,000 distinct CDR3 sequences; only one count was recorded for over 15% of them. The ten largest clones take up roughly 40% of the sample.

The sample in question was peripheral blood mononuclear cells (PBMCs), obtained at new diagnosis, from a patient treated with antithyroid drugs. Receptors originate from a female donor with Graves disease.

Remarks on this clonotype: A read error may account for a junction end that differs from germline. The chain recombines TRBV20-1 with TRBJ2-2, with D possibly being TRBD2 (5 bases). In germline, CDR1 is DFQATT, CDR2 SNEGSKA (reference sequence). This CDR3 spans 15 amino acids. DNA for the CDR3: TGCAGTGCTAGAGACCGGGCCTCGAACACCGGGGAGCTGTCTTTT. As protein: CSARDRASNTGELSF.

This clonotype was detected many times. V gene TRBV2 combines with J gene TRBJ1-6; D uncertain. Germline values: CDR1 SNHLY, CDR2 FYNNEI. The V end lost 2 bases, the J end lost 7 bases, and 6 bases lay between the germline ends. This CDR3 region has 13 residues. The CDR3 is CASSEMRNSPLHF. DNA of the CDR3: TGTGCCAGCAGTGAAATGCGGAATTCACCCCTCCACTTT. The full variable domain, in which reference TRBV2 and TRBJ1-6 provide the parts outside the CDR3, is EPEVTQTPSHQVTQMGQEVILRCVPISNHLYFYWYRQILGQKVEFLVSFYNNEISEKSEIFDDQFSVERPDGSNFTLKIRSTKLEDSAMYFCASSEMRNSPLHFGNGTRLTVT.

This chain connects TRBV30 to TRBJ2-5; TRBD2 aligns across 10 bases. With V trimmed by 2 bases and J by 2 bases, 5 bases remained unmatched. The V gene's germline CDR1 is GTSNPN and CDR2 SVGIG (reference sequence). The CDR3 spans 15 residues. This CDR3 reads CAWSWSGGEQETQYF. CDR3 DNA: TGTGCCTGGAGTTGGAGCGGGGGGGAACAAGAGACCCAGTACTTC.

This rearrangement joins TRBV29-1 to TRBJ1-1; D might be TRBD1 (5 bases). Germline V gives CDR1 SQVTM, CDR2 ANQGSEA. There are 15 residues in the CDR3. Trimming stripped 5 bases from V and 1 base from J, with 17 bases between. CDR3 region: CSVTSKLRGNTEAFF. DNA of the CDR3: TGCAGCGTTACGAGTAAGCTTAGGGGGAACACTGAAGCTTTCTTT.

This clonotype was seen ten or more times. The CDR3: CASSPRDVHRELFF. CDR3 DNA sequence: TGTGCCAGCTCGCCGAGGGACGTTCACCGGGAGCTGTTTTTT. The chain employs TRBV18 and TRBJ2-2; TRBD1 or TRBD2 may be the D gene (5 bases each). Germline CDR1 and CDR2: KGHSH and LQKENI. Trimming cost V 6 bases and J 9 bases, with 17 bases left between them. This CDR3 spans 14 amino acids.

This clonotype was counted ten times or more. An end of the junction differs from the germline gene, which may be a read error. The chain couples TRBV6-5 to TRBJ2-1, with a possible D match to TRBD2 (6 bases). The CDR3 consists of 15 residues. Germline V gene lookup returns CDR1 MNHEY and CDR2 SVGAGI. The CDR3 sequence: CASSYSWVAEGLQIF. In DNA, the CDR3 is TGTGCCAGCAGTTACTCGTGGGTAGCGGAAGGTCTCCAGATCTTC.

The chain recombines TRBV6-2 or TRBV6-3 with TRBJ1-4; 9 bases are a match to TRBD1. Trimming at V came to 5 bases and at J to 4 bases, leaving 8 bases not matched to a gene. CDR1 and CDR2 (germline): MNHEY, SVGEGT. CDR3 size: 16 residues. The CDR3 coding sequence is TGTGCCAGCAGTCTCCCGGGACAGGGTTATAATGAAAAACTGTTTTTT. Its translation is CASSLPGQGYNEKLFF.

This clonotype was counted a few times. The chain recombines TRBV20-1 with TRBJ2-7, with D tentatively TRBD1 (6 bases). Per the germline V gene, CDR1 is DFQATT and CDR2 is SNEGSKA (reference sequence). The CDR3 loop spans 15 amino acids. V gave up 3 bases and J gave up 0 bases, with 15 bases separating them. The CDR3: CSASDGQRLSYEQYF. In nucleotides, the CDR3 is TGCAGTGCTAGTGACGGACAGAGGCTCTCCTACGAGCAGTACTTC.

This chain joins TRBV28 and TRBJ2-7, with 8 bases matching TRBD2. CDR3 size: 16 residues. Germline CDR1 is MDHEN and CDR2 is SYDVKM. J was trimmed by 2 bases and V by 6 bases; bases with no gene match: 12. The CDR3 loop reads CASSPRGAGAPYEQYF. The CDR3 nucleotides are TGTGCCAGCAGCCCCCGCGGAGCGGGAGCCCCCTACGAGCAGTACTTC.

Ten or more counts support this clonotype. The chain employs TRBV7-8 and TRBJ1-5; TRBD1 agrees at 7 bases. The CDR3 covers 15 residues. J was trimmed by 5 bases and V by 0 bases; bases with no gene match: 4. The germline gives CDR1 SGHVS, CDR2 FQNEAQ. CDR3 coding DNA: TGTGCCAGCAGCTTAGCGCAGGGGGTCTATCAGCCCCAGCATTTT. Protein: CASSLAQGVYQPQHF.

This clonotype has only one observation. The V gene is TRBV13, the J gene TRBJ2-3; D remains unclear. Germline V gene data show CDR1 as PRHDT and CDR2 as FYEKMQ (reference sequence). The V end lost 2 bases, the J end lost 6 bases, and 9 bases lay between the germline ends. The CDR3 consists of 13 residues. CDR3 in amino acids: CASSLRVGDTQYF. CDR3 nucleotide sequence: TGTGCCAGCAGCTTAAGGGTGGGGGATACGCAGTATTTT.

For the CDR3, the DNA is TGTGCCAGCAGCTTATTGCGGGATGACGGGGAGCTGTTTTTT. This sequence encodes CASSLLRDDGELFF. The rearrangement uses TRBV7-8 and TRBJ2-2; D possibly corresponds to TRBD2 (6 bases). The CDR3 runs 14 residues. V shed 2 bases and J shed 7 bases, with 11 bases lying between them. Germline CDR1 is SGHVS and CDR2 is FQNEAQ.

The rearrangement uses TRBV24-1 and TRBJ2-1; 11 bases align to TRBD2. The last part of the DNA fits TRBJ2-5 better; the J call may be wrong. Germline assignment: CDR1 KGHDR and CDR2 SFDVKD. The CDR3 has 15 amino acids. The DNA for the CDR3 is TGTGCCACCAGTGATCCAGGACTAGCGGGAGAGACCCAGTACTTC. Residues: CATSDPGLAGETQYF.

This clonotype was counted ten times or more. The chain is built from TRBV2 and TRBJ1-4; 8 bases align to TRBD1. CDR3 length: 15 residues. Germline V lookup: CDR1 SNHLY, CDR2 FYNNEI. The V and J ends lost 6 bases and 3 bases, in that order; junction bases with no gene match: 6. Here the CDR3 reads CASRRQGQPNEKLFF. DNA of the CDR3: TGTGCCAGCAGGCGACAGGGGCAGCCTAATGAAAAACTGTTTTTT.